This T cell receptor (beta chain) derives from a study of blood T cell repertoires in COVID-19. At the level of the study: The United States, Italy and Spain supplied acute and convalescent COVID-19 samples. From T cells, B-cell-depleted T cells, or PBMCs came the material, which was cDNA or gDNA.

Original methodology: Amplification of reference gene primers provided the estimated nucleated cell counts. Produced via immunoSEQ multiplex PCR; TCRdb's table is partial and in-frame only. From that table come the V and J calls and clone size; the DNA was used to work out D and trimming. Of approximately 100,000 clones in the sample, approximately 85% were seen once. Turning to this clone: Other DNA variants within this sample encode the same CDR3.

Sample: peripheral blood. This sequence was found in a woman aged 60 to 75 with acute or convalescent COVID-19.

CDR3 sequence (DNA): TGTGCCAGCAGCTTGGGGGGACAGGGAAACACTGAAGCTTTCTTT. This sequence encodes CASSLGGQGNTEAFF. J is TRBJ1-1 and V is TRBV5-4; 9 positions match TRBD1. Per germline, CDR1 SGHNT and CDR2 YYREEE (reference sequence). The CDR3 length is 15 residues. Trimming cost V 0 bases and J 2 bases; bases outside gene matches: 2.